This TCR beta chain stems from a study of preoperative IRX-2 immunotherapy in early breast cancer. The sample's treatment: preoperative locoregional IRX-2 cytokine immunotherapy. Patients received preoperative, locoregional IRX-2 cytokine immunotherapy in a phase Ib study. The table came from immunoSEQ multiplex PCR; TCRdb's copy has only in-frame clones and leaves some out. The sample holds about 26,000 clones, approximately 78% seen once. The CDR3 has 14 amino acids. Germline CDR1 is LNHNV and CDR2 is YYDKDF (reference sequence). V shed 0 bases and J shed 7 bases, with 12 bases lying between them. V and J are TRBV15 and TRBJ1-1, with D tentatively TRBD1 (5 bases). The sequence was obtained from a human donor with breast cancer. This sample comprised lymph node tissue, obtained after IRX-2 immunotherapy. The CDR3 loop is CATSREGENGEAFF. The CDR3 DNA reads TGTGCCACCAGCAGAGAAGGGGAAAATGGTGAAGCTTTCTTT.